Reported below is one T cell receptor (beta chain). Adults between roughly 18 and 95 years of age took part from about 24 US areas. Either two negative PCRs, clearance, or symptom resolution qualified Cohort 3 donors as recovered. Using immunoSEQ multiplex PCR, the repertoire was profiled, and TCRdb retains in-frame clones only, with some absent. Of 360,000 or so clones detected, 85% to 90% appear once; the ten largest clones hold 1.7%. The sample comes from a study of blood T cell repertoires in COVID-19. Turning to the study itself: PBMCs, B-cell-depleted T cells, or T cells provided the cDNA or gDNA that made up the material.

The CDR3 runs 15 residues. The germline V gene has CDR1 WSHSY and CDR2 SAAADI. V lost 6 bases and J lost 3; bases outside the gene matches: 10. The receptor was isolated from a woman in her thirties who had recovered from COVID-19. The chain is built from TRBV10-2 and TRBJ2-7, with 8 bases aligning to TRBD2. Sequencing was performed on PBMCs or T cells enriched from blood (not recorded which). CDR3 region: CASRKSGGANYEQYF. CDR3 nucleotides: TGCGCCAGCAGGAAAAGCGGGGGCGCAAACTACGAGCAGTACTTC.